This T cell receptor beta chain was recorded in a study of T cells after yellow fever vaccination. From the 5' RACE reads, TCRdb called clonotypes with MiXCR, one entry per CDR3 protein. The sample comprises 620,000 or so distinct CDR3 sequences, 10% to 15% of which are singletons, and 14% to 15% rests with the top ten. Study outcomes and limitations: Abundant bulk-population clonotypes could contaminate the FACS-sorted repertoires. In post-booster samples, most primary-vaccination clones reappeared (96% CD4, around 87% CD8). Though it reached lower strength, the secondary response hit its peak faster, day 5 versus 15.

V lost 10 bases, J lost 4 bases, and 17 bases lay in between. CDR3 length: 13 residues. The germline gives CDR1 ENHRY, CDR2 SYGVKD. With regard to this clonotype: Its target is unknown.

V is TRBV10-3 and J is TRBJ2-7; TRBD2 is a possible D gene (6 bases). This TCR came from a young man who received the YFV17D yellow fever vaccine. The source material was PBMCs, sampled on the day of the yellow fever booster vaccination. The chain's CDR3 is CASRTGDKYEQYF. CDR3 sequence (DNA): TGTGCCAGCCGGACGGGAGACAAGTACGAGCAGTACTTC.